This TCR beta chain was found in a study of regulatory T cells in long-lasting Graves disease (dated by TCRdb to about 2021). Looking at the study overall: In the newly diagnosed Graves' disease group, patients had been taking antithyroid drugs for less than 3 months. A total of around 35 samples were covered by TCR sequencing, comprising around 13 persistent and some 20 newly diagnosed Graves' disease patients. Patients with persistent Graves' disease were compared with patients with newly diagnosed Graves' disease using TCR sequencing and RNA sequencing of peripheral blood. The study took place in China and was registered as a clinical trial.

The paper as a whole reports these results and caveats: As a limitation, the authors acknowledged that the small sample size may reduce accuracy. A larger number of public clonotypes was shared among persistent patients (about 2,700) than among newly diagnosed patients (roughly 1,000). The study examined only peripheral blood because the primary lesion, thyroid tissue, could not be accessed. Lower TCR Shannon entropy and fewer highly expanded clones were observed in persistent Graves' disease patients than in newly diagnosed patients, which suggested clonal expansion. Sequencing and analysis were limited to the TCR beta chain.

The time point label for this specimen denotes: newly diagnosed GD, antithyroid drugs for less than 3 months. For both TCR sequencing and RNA sequencing, RNA was extracted from PBMCs using TRIzol. The diagnosis of Graves' disease followed American Thyroid Association guidelines. Patients for the study were recruited at an endocrinology department in Xi'an, China. Each patient gave around 9 milliliters of peripheral blood, collected in an EDTA anticoagulant tube. Ficoll Paque Plus density gradient separation was used to isolate PBMCs, and no further T cell sorting was performed. An Agilent 2100 Bioanalyzer and agarose gel were used to check RNA quality, and a NanoDrop 2000 was used to measure RNA concentration. The library was produced with multiplex PCR. The data were produced on an Illumina HiSeq 4000. CDR3 regions were amplified by Arm-PCR with iRepertoire HTBI primers to construct TCR beta libraries. Before sequencing, the PCR products underwent gel purification. In the paper's pipeline: Gene usage analysis of CDR3 amino acid clonotypes used the approximately 62 TRBV and fewer than 15 TRBJ segments found across samples. COPE and FqMerger were used to merge the filtered high-quality paired reads into contigs. BLAST was used to align contigs to the IMGT TRBV, TRBD and TRBJ reference genes, and CDR3 was defined following IMGT. Highly expanded clones were defined as clonotypes with a frequency above 0.1%. Repertoire diversity was measured by Shannon entropy, and V-J evenness by the Gini coefficient. Public clonotypes were defined as clonotypes shared by more than one individual. TCRdb reprocessing: public reads trimmed at Q25 with fastp, clones called with MiXCR, in-frame beta chains kept. Rows merge per CDR3 protein into single entries with the most common DNA and genes. TCRdb's processing, not the authors', yielded these V and J calls. The sample data list roughly 610,000 distinct CDR3 sequences, and less than 20% of these were observed just once. Approximately 18% of the sample comes from the top ten.

This clonotype was counted at least ten times. Its antigen remains undetermined. No much larger clone is present one base from it, and per-base qualities are unavailable. This same sample was also taken into another study, of T cells in Graves' hyperthyroidism and ophthalmopathy. From that second study: Stable Graves' hyperthyroidism was defined as the absence of progression to ophthalmopathy over 18 months of follow-up. Hyperthyroidism patients were aged 18 to 65 years and newly diagnosed, with disease duration of less than 2 months. Exclusion was applied to patients with uncontrolled infections, other autoimmune diseases, pregnancy or lactation. Diagnoses were established on the basis of clinical symptoms, serum thyroxine and TRAb, thyroid ultrasound, and orbital computed tomography. A first-round RT-PCR of the TCR CDR3 used the HTBI primer set with the Qiagen OneStep RT-PCR kit. Most expanded thyroid clonotypes (frequency above 0.001) were also found in blood, which suggests that blood repertoires may mirror thyroid immune responses. In cross-validation, a model built on a 13 V-J signature told ophthalmopathy apart from stable hyperthyroidism with less than 90% sensitivity and roughly 81% specificity, and in testing the same model reached 80%/75%. In validation, the model predicted progression to ophthalmopathy with approximately 70% sensitivity and 72% to 85% specificity, a median of 6.5 months before onset. To identify TCR V-J signatures that set the groups apart, the researchers used a discovery cohort of 100 patients, made up of 40 to 45 with Graves' ophthalmopathy and some 58 with stable Graves' hyperthyroidism. Prospective prediction of ophthalmopathy was tested in an independent validation cohort of 18 to 20 hyperthyroidism patients and approximately 17 patients who later progressed to ophthalmopathy. The roughly 100 discovery patients were randomly divided into training and test sets at a 7:3 ratio. In addition, the study compared T-cell repertoires in thyroid tissue and in blood from six Graves' hyperthyroidism patients. Once sampling was done, hyperthyroidism patients were given methimazole at a starting dose of 30 mg daily, whereas ophthalmopathy patients were given high-dose intravenous methylprednisolone. A second multiplex PCR round built the libraries, followed by size selection and purification. Sequencing of the libraries was done on an Illumina HiSeq2000 using paired-end 100 bp reads. SOAPnuke was used to process the raw data, with reads discarded if the reads contained adapters or uncalled bases, had a mean Phred below 15, or lacked an exact constant-primer or identifier match. High-quality paired reads were merged with COPE v1.2.5, and unique nucleotide sequences were defined as clonotypes. MiTCR v1.1 was used to align clonotypes to the IMGT TRBV, TRBD and TRBJ reference segments. The analysis was restricted to V-J combinations with a frequency above 0.0001, which together covered roughly 99% of the repertoires. The TCS score was defined as F50 (clonal expansion) divided by E x V (chaos), with BLOSUM62-based TCRdist calculated between CDR3 peptides within each V-J. Welch's t-statistics and random forest reduced several hundred V-J features to 13, which were used in a naive Bayes classifier (R e1071). Sample size was not statistically predetermined, and blinding of investigators to group allocation was not performed. The paper reports TCR Vbeta CDR3 sequencing of some 140 peripheral blood samples: 43 ophthalmopathy, under 85 hyperthyroidism and around 17 progressor patients.

The origin of this receptor is a woman aged 25 to 45 with Graves disease. Donor details come from another sample of the same person, matched by shared clones. The material was peripheral blood mononuclear cells (PBMCs), obtained at new diagnosis, from a patient treated with antithyroid drugs.

At the DNA level, the sequence is TGTGCCAGCAGTGAAGACAACTCGAACGGAGGGAAGCCCCAGCATTTT. The translation is CASSEDNSNGGKPQHF. The chain was built from TRBV6-1 and TRBJ1-5; the D segment cannot be called with confidence. The CDR3 sequence holds 16 residues, the cysteine and phenylalanine included. The retained sequence is limited to the CDR3, 48 bases, with the frame set at the first base. In the germline V gene, CDR1 corresponds to MNHNS and CDR2 to SASEGT. Relative to germline, V is 1 base shorter and J is 8 bases shorter, with 18 bases between their ends.